Below, 8 T cell receptor beta chains from the same sample are listed, as sequenced in a study of spatial heterogeneity in lung cancer (dated 2019 in TCRdb). In light of the paper, this sample's time point label describes: sample taken at primary tumor resection. For TCR sequencing, whole RNA was extracted from tumor and nontumor lung tissue, or from cryopreserved PBMC samples, and no cell sorting was done. Receptor amplification or capture employed 5' RACE. TCRdb shows the sequencer as NextSeq 500. The public reads were run again by TCRdb, first through fastp at Q25 and then through MiXCR, and only productive beta chains were kept. Each CDR3 protein appears once, grouped with its most common genes and DNA. This sample lists approximately 40,000 distinct CDR3 sequences; around 13% were detected once. The ten largest clones represent 50% to 65% of the sample. The input for sequencing was PBMCs, taken at surgery. These receptors all stem from a male donor with early-stage non-small cell lung cancer.

The CDR3 DNA reads as TGTGCCAGCCGGGACACCGCAACTAATGAAAAACTGTTTTTT. Translating gives CASRDTATNEKLFF. The chain joins TRBV5-4 to TRBJ1-4; tentatively, D is TRBD1 (6 bases). The CDR3 contains 14 residues. Per germline, CDR1 SGHNT and CDR2 YYREEE (reference sequence). The V end was cut by 7 bases, the J end by 0 bases, with 10 bases between. Filled out from reference TRBV5-4 and TRBJ1-4, the complete variable domain reads ETGVTQSPTHLIKTRGQQVTLRCSSQSGHNTVSWYQQALGQGPQFIFQYYREEENGRGNFPPRFSGLQFPNYSSELNVNALELDDSALYLCASRDTATNEKLFFGSGTQLSVL.

The chain links TRBV3-1 to TRBJ1-2; D gene unclear. In germline, CDR1 is LGHDT, CDR2 YNNKEL (reference sequence). The germline V and J ends were trimmed by 0 bases and 3 bases, with 11 bases remaining between them. The CDR3 loop spans 15 amino acids. CDR3 in DNA: TGTGCCAGCAGCCAAGATAATTGGGCTGACTATGGCTACACCTTC. Translation gives CASSQDNWADYGYTF.

The sample holds many counts of this clonotype. The chain recombines TRBV7-9 with TRBJ2-1, with unresolved D. From germline, CDR1 is SEHNR and CDR2 FQNEAQ (reference sequence). The V end lost 4 bases, the J end lost 2 bases, and 12 bases lay between the germline ends. The CDR3 has 15 amino acids. The DNA for the CDR3 is TGTGCCAGCAGCTCTTCGAAAGGGCCCTACAATGAGCAGTTCTTC. Translation: CASSSSKGPYNEQFF.

This clonotype has only a few counts. The CDR3 DNA follows: TGTGCCAGCAGCTTAGAGACAGGGATAGACTCCTACGAGCAGTACTTC. As protein: CASSLETGIDSYEQYF. This chain connects TRBV7-9 to TRBJ2-7; 7 nucleotides align to TRBD1. Looked up from germline, CDR1 is SEHNR and CDR2 is FQNEAQ (reference sequence). The CDR3 length is 16 residues. V gave up 1 base and J gave up 0 bases; unmatched junction bases: 6.

The chain is built from TRBV20-1 and TRBJ2-5; D may be TRBD1 (5 bases). CDR1 and CDR2 from the germline V gene are DFQATT and SNEGSKA (reference sequence). Trimming removed 0 bases at V and 4 bases at J, with 15 bases between. The CDR3 runs to 15 residues. CDR3 sequence: CSARDLREPSETQYF. The CDR3 DNA follows: TGCAGTGCTAGAGATCTCAGGGAACCATCAGAGACCCAGTACTTC.

This clonotype has more than one count but fewer than ten. The rearrangement uses TRBV9 and TRBJ2-3; D is ambiguous. This CDR3 is 13 amino acids long. V lost 0 bases to trimming and J lost 2 bases, with 4 bases between them. Germline CDR1 is SGDLS and CDR2 is YYNGEE. CDR3 sequence reads: CASSVANTDTQYF. The CDR3 region has the DNA TGTGCCAGCAGCGTAGCCAACACAGATACGCAGTATTTT.

This clonotype was seen repeatedly, ten times or more. The CDR3 sequence is CASSSRPDQPQHF. The CDR3 nucleotides are TGTGCCAGCAGTTCACGACCCGATCAGCCCCAGCATTTT. The rearrangement joins TRBV6-5 to TRBJ1-5; unclear D gene. Germline V gene lookup returns CDR1 MNHEY and CDR2 SVGAGI. There are 13 residues in the CDR3. Trimming pared 4 bases from V and 5 bases from J, leaving 9 bases between.

At least ten counts were recorded for this clonotype. The chain is built from TRBV9 and TRBJ1-2, with D hard to call. Per germline, CDR1 SGDLS and CDR2 YYNGEE. The CDR3 covers 11 residues. V was trimmed by 4 bases and J by 8 bases, leaving 9 bases between them. The CDR3 DNA sequence: TGTGCCAGCAGCTCTATCTTCGGCTACACCTTC. Its protein is CASSSIFGYTF.